The 30 T cell receptor beta chains below all came from one sample that was sequenced in a study of immune evolution from preneoplasia to lung adenocarcinoma. The protocol was immunoSEQ multiplex PCR, while the TCRdb copy is restricted to in-frame clones and leaves out a portion. The sample carries more than 9,500 clones, approximately 81% recorded once. Sample: FFPE tissue from an adenomatous hyperplasia lung lesion. The subset denotes: atypical adenomatous hyperplasia (AAH), lung preneoplasia. The receptors derive from a person between 45 and 75 years old with lung adenocarcinoma.

The V call is TRBV6-1, the J call TRBJ1-1; possibly TRBD1 for D (6 bases). The CDR3 extends over 14 amino acids. CDR1 is MNHNS and CDR2 is SASEGT in the germline V gene. V dropped 6 bases and J dropped 0 bases, with 11 bases sitting between them. For the CDR3, the DNA is TGTGCCAGCAGGAAGGACAGACTGAACACTGAAGCTTTCTTT. Translation gives CASRKDRLNTEAFF.

The V gene is TRBV19, the J gene TRBJ2-7, with no clear D. Trimming pared 4 bases from V and 3 bases from J, leaving 13 bases between. Germline values: CDR1 LNHDA, CDR2 SQIVND (reference sequence). This CDR3 has 14 amino acids. The CDR3 protein is CASSNYGGSYEQYF. For the CDR3, the DNA is TGTGCCAGTAGTAATTATGGCGGAAGCTACGAGCAGTACTTC.

The chain uses TRBV19 and TRBJ2-7; 10 positions agree with TRBD2. The CDR3 is 15 amino acids. Trimming at V came to 3 bases and at J to 3 bases, leaving 5 bases not matched to a gene. CDR1 LNHDA and CDR2 SQIVND come from the germline V gene (reference sequence). CDR3 DNA: TGTGCCAGTAGTATCCTAGCGGGAGACAACTACGAGCAGTACTTC. Translating it yields CASSILAGDNYEQYF.

The chain employs TRBV5-6 and TRBJ2-3; 12 bases align to TRBD1. CDR1 and CDR2 (germline): SGHDT, YYEEEE. Trimming removed 4 bases from V and 3 bases from J; junction bases left unmatched: 6. The CDR3 loop spans 16 amino acids. The CDR3, as DNA: TGTGCCAGCAGCATAAAGGGACAGGGGGCAACAGATACGCAGTATTTT. It codes for CASSIKGQGATDTQYF.

This clone was counted only a few times. The genes are TRBV6-1 and TRBJ1-1, with 7 bases identical to TRBD1. Germline-derived CDR1 and CDR2 are MNHNS and SASEGT. CDR3 size: 15 residues. J gave up 0 bases and V 7 bases, and 8 bases lay outside the gene matches. The CDR3 bases are TGTGCCAGCACCCCAGCCAGGGGGGTGAACACTGAAGCTTTCTTT. Translation: CASTPARGVNTEAFF.

This clone came up once. This chain links TRBV29-1 with TRBJ2-1; 9 bases line up with TRBD2. The CDR3 extends over 15 amino acids. The V gene's germline CDR1 is SQVTM and CDR2 ANQGSEA. J gave up 0 bases and V 6 bases, and 6 bases lay outside the gene matches. CDR3: CSVETSGGSYNEQFF. CDR3 sequence (DNA): TGCAGCGTGGAGACTAGCGGAGGCTCCTACAATGAGCAGTTCTTC.

The CDR3 region has the DNA TGTGCCAGCAGCTTGGCTAGCGGGAGAAACACCGGGGAGCTGTTTTTT. Translating gives CASSLASGRNTGELFF. This chain uses TRBV5-4 with TRBJ2-2; 10 nucleotides align to TRBD2. J lost 2 bases, V lost 0 bases, and 1 base had no gene match. Germline values: CDR1 SGHNT, CDR2 YYREEE (reference sequence). The CDR3 is 16 residues long.

This clone occurred a few times. This specimen includes other DNA sequences encoding the same CDR3. V is TRBV4-1 and J is TRBJ1-5; TRBD1 is a possible D gene (5 bases). Trimming removed 3 bases from V and 8 bases from J, with 8 bases in between. Germline assignment: CDR1 MGHRA and CDR2 YSYEKL. The CDR3 extends over 12 amino acids. The CDR3 sequence: CASSQGGEPQHF. The CDR3 nucleotides read TGCGCCAGCAGCCAGGGAGGGGAGCCCCAGCATTTT.

This chain uses TRBV14 with TRBJ1-3; D is unresolved. Trimming stripped 2 bases from V and 1 base from J, with 18 bases between. The CDR3 is 18 amino acids. Germline V gene data show CDR1 as SGHDN and CDR2 as FVKESK. CDR3 protein: CASSQFSDPATSGNTIYF. The CDR3 nucleotides are TGTGCCAGCAGCCAATTCTCGGACCCGGCGACTTCTGGAAACACCATATATTTT.

This rearrangement joins TRBV5-1 to TRBJ2-7; 12 bases map to TRBD2. The V and J ends lost 0 bases and 1 base, in that order; junction bases with no gene match: 5. CDR3 length: 17 residues. Germline CDR1 reads SGHRS; CDR2 reads YFSETQ. As DNA, the CDR3 is TGCGCCAGCAGCTTGGGAAGGACTAGCGGGGTATCCTACGAGCAGTACTTC. It is translated as CASSLGRTSGVSYEQYF.

J is TRBJ1-4 and V is TRBV2; D is perhaps TRBD1 (5 bases). V was trimmed by 3 bases and J by 3 bases, leaving 11 bases between them. The CDR3 extends over 15 amino acids. The germline V gene has CDR1 SNHLY and CDR2 FYNNEI. In DNA, the CDR3 is TGTGCCAGCAGTGACGGGGGATTTGCTAATGAAAAACTGTTTTTT. Translation gives CASSDGGFANEKLFF.

The rearrangement joins TRBV13 to TRBJ2-7, with a possible D match to TRBD2 (5 bases). The CDR3 extends over 13 amino acids. CDR1 is PRHDT, CDR2 FYEKMQ, per germline (reference sequence). The V end was cut by 4 bases, the J end by 5 bases, with 12 bases between. In nucleotides, the CDR3 is TGTGCCAGCAGCTCTAGCAGGTCGGACGAGCAGTACTTC. This codes for CASSSSRSDEQYF. The full variable domain, with the rest looked up from reference TRBV13 and TRBJ2-7, is AAGVIQSPRHLIKEKRETATLKCYPIPRHDTVYWYQQGPGQDPQFLISFYEKMQSDKGSIPDRFSAQQFSDYHSELNMSSLELGDSALYFCASSSSRSDEQYFGPGTRLTVT.

The CDR3 DNA sequence: TGTGCCAGCAGTTCCGACAGTAGCAATCAGCCCCAGCATTTT. Protein product: CASSSDSSNQPQHF. V and J are TRBV28 and TRBJ1-5; possible D gene TRBD1, 5 bases. Trimming removed 4 bases from V and 0 bases from J, with 7 bases in between. The CDR3 has 14 residues. Germline V gene lookup returns CDR1 MDHEN and CDR2 SYDVKM.

The table lists this clone with a count of one. This rearrangement joins TRBV7-9 to TRBJ2-1; 7 bases agree with TRBD2. The junction had 5 bases not matched to a gene; V was cut back by 5 bases and J by 1 base. The CDR3 is 15 amino acids. Germline values: CDR1 SEHNR, CDR2 FQNEAQ (reference sequence). The CDR3 nucleotides are TGTGCCAGCAGCCAAGGACTAGGATCCTACAATGAGCAGTTCTTC. Amino acid sequence: CASSQGLGSYNEQFF. Based on the CDR3 plus reference TRBV7-9 and TRBJ2-1, the full variable domain is DTGVSQNPRHKITKRGQNVTFRCDPISEHNRLYWYRQTLGQGPEFLTYFQNEAQLEKSRLLSDRFSAERPKGSFSTLEIQRTEQGDSAMYLCASSQGLGSYNEQFFGPGTRLTVL.

This chain links TRBV6-6 with TRBJ2-7; a possible D gene is TRBD2 (6 bases). Germline V CDR1 and CDR2: MNHNY, SVGAGI (reference sequence). The V gene lost 2 bases and the J gene lost 3 bases, with 17 bases spanning the gap. This CDR3 contains 16 residues. CDR3 bases: TGTGCCAGCAGTTACGGTCAGGGACTGGTTTTCTACGAGCAGTACTTC. Its translation: CASSYGQGLVFYEQYF.

This rearrangement joins TRBV7-8 to TRBJ1-1; D is uncertain. The CDR3 runs 13 residues. Trimming left V 1 base short and J 1 base short, with 4 bases between. CDR1 and CDR2 from the germline V gene are SGHVS and FQNEAQ. The CDR3 loop is CASSLGTNTEAFF. As DNA, the CDR3 is TGTGCCAGCAGCTTAGGGACGAACACTGAAGCTTTCTTT. The full variable domain, rest sourced from reference TRBV7-8 and TRBJ1-1, is GAGVSQSPRYKVAKRGQDVALRCDPISGHVSLFWYQQALGQGPEFLTYFQNEAQLDKSGLPSDRFFAERPEGSVSTLKIQRTQQEDSAVYLCASSLGTNTEAFFGQGTRLTVV.

V is TRBV30 and J is TRBJ2-1; 12 nucleotides align to TRBD2. Looked up from germline, CDR1 is GTSNPN and CDR2 is SVGIG (reference sequence). CDR3 length equals 15 residues. Trimming took 0 bases from V and 9 from J; bases not matched to a gene: 6. CDR3 loop: CAWSVPLAGGGEQFF. The CDR3 DNA reads TGTGCCTGGAGTGTGCCACTAGCGGGAGGCGGTGAGCAGTTCTTC.

V gene TRBV6-1 combines with J gene TRBJ1-1; 8 bases map to TRBD1. This CDR3 contains 15 residues. CDR1 and CDR2 (germline): MNHNS, SASEGT. The V and J ends lost 2 bases and 5 bases, in that order; junction bases with no gene match: 7. CDR3 bases: TGTGCCAGCAGTGAACTGCCAGGGGGCCAAACTGAAGCTTTCTTT. It specifies CASSELPGGQTEAFF.

This chain uses TRBV28 with TRBJ2-3, with no clear D. This CDR3 is built from 13 residues. Germline V gene data show CDR1 as MDHEN and CDR2 as SYDVKM. Trimming left V 2 bases short and J 2 bases short, with 5 bases between. CDR3 sequence reads: CASSLPATDTQYF. For the CDR3, the DNA is TGTGCCAGCAGTTTACCAGCCACAGATACGCAGTATTTT.

The genes are TRBV11-3 and TRBJ2-7, with D unclear. The CDR3 loop spans 14 amino acids. V gave up 1 base and J gave up 0 bases, with 7 bases separating them. Germline V gene sequence: CDR1 SGHNT, CDR2 YENEEA. The CDR3 loop reads CASSLVSSSYEQYF. CDR3 DNA sequence: TGTGCCAGCAGCTTAGTAAGCAGCTCCTACGAGCAGTACTTC. Combining the CDR3 with reference TRBV11-3 and TRBJ2-7 gives the whole variable domain EAGVVQSPRYKIIEKKQPVAFWCNPISGHNTLYWYLQNLGQGPELLIRYENEEAVDDSQLPKDRFSAERLKGVDSTLKIQPAELGDSAVYLCASSLVSSSYEQYFGPGTRLTVT.

The rearrangement uses TRBV4-1 and TRBJ1-1; D not certain. Trimming took off 1 base at V and 1 base at J, with 13 bases between the two ends. The CDR3 sequence is 16 residues long. Germline CDR1 is MGHRA and CDR2 is YSYEKL. The CDR3 bases are TGCGCCAGCAGCCAAGCCCCCCTATTCGAGAACACTGAAGCTTTCTTT. Translating it yields CASSQAPLFENTEAFF.

The V gene is TRBV7-6, the J gene TRBJ2-2, with a tentative D call TRBD1 (6 bases). This CDR3 spans 13 amino acids. Germline CDR1 reads SGHVS; CDR2 reads FNYEAQ. The V end lost 6 bases, the J end lost 7 bases, and 12 bases lay between the germline ends. Here the CDR3 DNA reads TGTGCCAGCAGTATAACAGGGATCGGGGAGCTGTTTTTT. This encodes CASSITGIGELFF.

This chain joins TRBV9 and TRBJ2-1; 8 bases are a match to TRBD2. From germline, CDR1 is SGDLS and CDR2 YYNGEE. The trim removed 0 bases at V and 8 bases at J, leaving 7 bases unmatched. This CDR3 has 15 amino acids. CDR3 region: CASSVESAGGDEQFF. The CDR3 region has the DNA TGTGCCAGCAGCGTAGAATCCGCGGGAGGCGATGAGCAGTTCTTC.

V usage is TRBV7-3 and J usage is TRBJ2-7; D remains ambiguous. CDR1 and CDR2 from the germline V gene are SGHTA and FQGTGA. Trimming shortened V by 0 bases and J by 1 base, and 7 bases separated the two germline ends. This CDR3 has 14 residues. CDR3 bases: TGTGCCAGCAGCTTAACGGCTCTGTCCTACGAGCAGTACTTC. Its translation: CASSLTALSYEQYF.

V and J are TRBV15 and TRBJ2-3; no definite D call. The germline V gene has CDR1 LNHNV and CDR2 YYDKDF (reference sequence). Trimming shortened V by 0 bases and J by 10 bases, and 20 bases separated the two germline ends. The length of the CDR3 is 16 residues. CDR3 bases: TGTGCCACCAGCAGAGATTTGGATCGATTGAGTTGCCCGCAGTATTTT. Translating it yields CATSRDLDRLSCPQYF.

This clone was detected a few times. The chain recombines TRBV11-3 with TRBJ2-1; 7 nucleotides line up with TRBD2. The CDR3 length is 16 residues. Germline V gives CDR1 SGHNT, CDR2 YENEEA. The J segment lost 9 bases and the V segment lost 1 base, leaving 12 bases of the junction unmatched. The CDR3 coding sequence is TGTGCCAGCAGCTTAGCGCCGGTAGCGGGTCTTTCTGAGCAGTTCTTC. Amino acids: CASSLAPVAGLSEQFF.

The V and J genes are TRBV29-1 and TRBJ1-6; D is perhaps TRBD1 (6 bases). V gave up 8 bases and J gave up 9 bases, with 14 bases separating them. The CDR3 spans 12 residues. Germline CDR1 SQVTM, CDR2 ANQGSEA. CDR3 sequence (DNA): TGCAGCCGTGGGGGGGCTGGTTCACCCCTCCACTTT. Amino acids: CSRGGAGSPLHF. Full variable domain (outside the CDR3, taken from reference TRBV29-1 and TRBJ1-6): SAVISQKPSRDICQRGTSLTIQCQVDSQVTMMFWYRQQPGQSLTLIATANQGSEATYESGFVIDKFPISRPNLTFSTLTVSNMSPEDSSIYLCSRGGAGSPLHFGNGTRLTVT.

This clone showed up just once. CDR3 residues: CASSPEGGQGFYEQYF. The CDR3 DNA is TGTGCCAGCAGCCCAGAAGGAGGACAGGGGTTCTACGAGCAGTACTTC. The V call is TRBV4-2, the J call TRBJ2-7, with 9 bases fitting TRBD1. J was trimmed by 3 bases and V by 4 bases; bases with no gene match: 10. Germline CDR1 is LGHNA and CDR2 is YNFKEQ. The CDR3 is 16 residues long.

The rearrangement joins TRBV7-2 to TRBJ1-5, with D unresolved. The V and J ends lost 6 bases and 3 bases respectively, with 15 bases between them. Germline V gives CDR1 SGHTA, CDR2 FQGNSA. The CDR3 loop spans 15 amino acids. For the CDR3, the DNA is TGTGCCAGCAGTATTAAGACTTCTGACAATCAGCCCCAGCATTTT. Its translation is CASSIKTSDNQPQHF.

The chain joins TRBV6-5 to TRBJ1-2; D call uncertain. The CDR3 totals 13 residues. Trimming pared 2 bases from V and 4 bases from J, leaving 8 bases between. CDR1 MNHEY and CDR2 SVGAGI come from the germline V gene. The CDR3 spells CASSYRVSYGYTF. CDR3 in DNA: TGTGCCAGCAGTTACCGAGTCAGCTATGGCTACACCTTC.